This T cell receptor (beta chain) was obtained from a study of shared T cell receptors in the human thymus. Germline V gives CDR1 MDHEN, CDR2 SYDVKM. This CDR3 has 15 residues. The ends lost 2 bases at V and 5 bases at J; junction bases unmatched: 0. The assay was immunoSEQ multiplex PCR, and TCRdb's table has in-frame clones only and misses some. This sample has some 400,000 clones; around 95% occur once, and the top ten carry approximately 0.02%. The material sequenced was thymocytes. The receptor was derived from a human donor. The chain joins TRBV28 to TRBJ2-3, with 14 bases lining up with TRBD2. CDR3 loop: CASSLGTSGRDTQYF. In DNA form, the CDR3 reads TGTGCCAGCAGTTTAGGGACTAGCGGGAGAGATACGCAGTATTTT. The full variable domain, its missing parts supplied by reference TRBV28 and TRBJ2-3, is DVKVTQSSRYLVKRTGEKVFLECVQDMDHENMFWYRQDPGLGLRLIYFSYDVKMKEKGDIPEGYSVSREKKERFSLILESASTNQTSMYLCASSLGTSGRDTQYFGPGTRLTVL.